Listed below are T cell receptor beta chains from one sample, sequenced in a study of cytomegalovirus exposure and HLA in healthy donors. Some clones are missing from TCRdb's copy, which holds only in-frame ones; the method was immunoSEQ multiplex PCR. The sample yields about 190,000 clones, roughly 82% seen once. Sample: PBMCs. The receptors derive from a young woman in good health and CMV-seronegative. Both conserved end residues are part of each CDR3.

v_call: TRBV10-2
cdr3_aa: CASSESLLARHYEQYF

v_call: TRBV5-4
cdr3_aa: CASSRDGGNLYGYTF

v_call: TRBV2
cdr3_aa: CASSSRDRSYEQYF

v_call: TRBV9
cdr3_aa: CASSLPKDSSGNTIYF

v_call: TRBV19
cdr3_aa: CASSIIKGLNLLNTGELFF

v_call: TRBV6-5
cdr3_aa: CASTLGTGLTSEAFF

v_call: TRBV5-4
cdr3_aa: CASSLLQAGQETQYF

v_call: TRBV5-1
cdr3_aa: CASSLAGTGGTNEKLFF

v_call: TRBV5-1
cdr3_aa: CASSLGLAGSFEQFF

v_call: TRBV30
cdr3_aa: CAWSVTGPNQPQHF

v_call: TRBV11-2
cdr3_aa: CASRRLLTDRSGANVLTF

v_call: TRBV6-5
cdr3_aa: CATQGGVGETQYF

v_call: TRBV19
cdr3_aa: CATGWPGEHNEQFF

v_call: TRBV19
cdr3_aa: CASLARGTDTQYF

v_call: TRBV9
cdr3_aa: CASSVAAGGGEKLFF

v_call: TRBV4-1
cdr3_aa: CASSQEGAGYEQFF

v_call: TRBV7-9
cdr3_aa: CASSFSYNEQFF

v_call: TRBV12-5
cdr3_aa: CASGLNPLDRELFF

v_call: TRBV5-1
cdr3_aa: CASSAGTKVPDTQYF

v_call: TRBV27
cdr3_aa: CASSFWLREGLNEQFF

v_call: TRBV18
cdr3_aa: CASSPHDSPNSPLHF

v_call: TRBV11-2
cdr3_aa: CASSLEGPLNGYTF